This T cell receptor beta chain was profiled in a study of blood T cell repertoires in COVID-19. About the research overall: T cells, B-cell-depleted T cells, or PBMCs provided the cDNA or gDNA that served as material.

Source study methods: Amplified reference gene primers provided the basis for estimating nucleated cell counts. Only in-frame clones appear in the TCRdb table, and some are missing; sequencing was by immunoSEQ multiplex PCR. That table supplies the V and J calls and clone size; D and trimming were determined from the DNA. The table has approximately 240,000 clones, about 86% seen once; the top ten hold roughly 1.3%. Looked up from germline, CDR1 is LNHDA and CDR2 is SQIVND (reference sequence). Trimming pared 2 bases from V and 6 bases from J, leaving 16 bases between. The CDR3 runs to 15 residues. The TCR originated in a woman in her forties with acute COVID-19. The sequencing sample was made of PBMCs or T cells enriched from blood (not recorded which). V is TRBV19 and J is TRBJ1-2, with D perhaps matching TRBD1 (5 bases). CDR3 sequence: CASSIQSWAGNGYTF. CDR3 nucleotide sequence: TGTGCCAGTAGTATACAATCCTGGGCAGGGAATGGCTACACCTTC. Drawing the rest from reference TRBV19 and TRBJ1-2, the complete variable domain is DGGITQSPKYLFRKEGQNVTLSCEQNLNHDAMYWYRQDPGQGLRLIYYSQIVNDFQKGDIAEGYSVSREKKESFPLTVTSAQKNPTAFYLCASSIQSWAGNGYTFGSGTRLTVV.